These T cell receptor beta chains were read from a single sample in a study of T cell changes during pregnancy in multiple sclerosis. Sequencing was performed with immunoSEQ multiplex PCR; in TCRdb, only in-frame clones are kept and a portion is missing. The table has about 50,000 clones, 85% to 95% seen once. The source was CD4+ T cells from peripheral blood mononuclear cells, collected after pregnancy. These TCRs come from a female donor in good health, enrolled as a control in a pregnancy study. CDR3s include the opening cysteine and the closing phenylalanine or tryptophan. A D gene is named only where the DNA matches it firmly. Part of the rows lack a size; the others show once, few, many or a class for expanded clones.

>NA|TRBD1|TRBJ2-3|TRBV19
TGTGCCAGTAGTACCGGGACAGGGGGAAGGAATACGCAGTATTTT
CASSTGTGGRNTQYF
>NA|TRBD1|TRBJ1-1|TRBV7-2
TGTGCCAGCAGCTTAACTAGGGGACAGGGATCTACTGAAGCTTTCTTT
CASSLTRGQGSTEAFF
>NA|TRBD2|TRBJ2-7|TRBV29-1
TGCAGCGTTGAGAGTTGGCTAGCGGGAGGTGAGCAGTACTTC
CSVESWLAGGEQYF
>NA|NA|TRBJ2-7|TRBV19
TGTGCCAGTAGTTCAGGATTTGGCAGATTCTACGAGCAGTACTTC
CASSSGFGRFYEQYF
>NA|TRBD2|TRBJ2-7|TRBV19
TGTGCCACAGGGACTAGCGGGGGGGCTCTTTACGAGCAGTACTTC
CATGTSGGALYEQYF
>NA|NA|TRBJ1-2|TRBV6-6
TGTGCCAGCAGTTCGGTTAAGGTTCAGGATGGCTACACCTTC
CASSSVKVQDGYTF
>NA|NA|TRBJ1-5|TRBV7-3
TGTGCCAGCAGCTTACCCCAGGTCAGGCAGCCCCAGCATTTT
CASSLPQVRQPQHF
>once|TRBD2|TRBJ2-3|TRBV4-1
TGCGCCAGCAGCCAAGGGTGGACTAGCGGGAGAACAGATACGCAGTATTTT
CASSQGWTSGRTDTQYF
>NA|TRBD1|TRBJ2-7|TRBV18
TGTGCCAGCTCACCGTGGACAGGGCCCTACGAGCAGTACTTC
CASSPWTGPYEQYF
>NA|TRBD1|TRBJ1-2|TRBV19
TGTGCCAGTGGGGACAGGGAATCGGATGGCTACACCTTC
CASGDRESDGYTF
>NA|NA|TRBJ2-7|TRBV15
TGTGCCACCAGCCGGGGGAACTCCTACGAGCAGTACTTC
CATSRGNSYEQYF
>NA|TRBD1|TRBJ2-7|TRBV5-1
TGCGCCAGCAGCTGGGACAGGGGGGCCTACGAGCAGTACTTC
CASSWDRGAYEQYF
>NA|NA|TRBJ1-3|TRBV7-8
TGTGCCAGCAGCCAGCAGGCTCTCTCTGGAAACACCATATATTTT
CASSQQALSGNTIYF
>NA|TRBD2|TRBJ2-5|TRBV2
TGTGCCAGCGGGGAGGGTTTGAAGACCCAGTACTTC
CASGEGLKTQYF
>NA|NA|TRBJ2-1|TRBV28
TGTGCCAGCAGTTTATACAGGGATCCCTACAATGAGCAGTTCTTC
CASSLYRDPYNEQFF
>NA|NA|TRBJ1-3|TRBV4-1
TGCGCCAGCAGCCAACTAGGTGGCAGCAGCTCTGGAAACACCATATATTTT
CASSQLGGSSSGNTIYF
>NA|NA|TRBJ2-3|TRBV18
TGTGCCAGCTCACCGCCTAGCGCAAGGAGAGCAGATACGCAGTATTTT
CASSPPSARRADTQYF
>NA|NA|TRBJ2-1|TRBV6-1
TGTGCCAGCAGTGAAGGGCTTGAGCAGTTCTTC
CASSEGLEQFF
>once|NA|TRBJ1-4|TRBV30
TGTGCCTCCAGAGGGATAGGCGAAAAACTGTTTTTT
CASRGIGEKLFF
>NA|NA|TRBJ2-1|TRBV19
TGTGCCAGTAGGACGCAGGGATCCACCTACAATGAGCAGTTCTTC
CASRTQGSTYNEQFF
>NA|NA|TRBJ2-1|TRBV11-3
TGTGCCAGCAGCTTAGCAGGGGGGATTAATGAGCAGTTCTTC
CASSLAGGINEQFF
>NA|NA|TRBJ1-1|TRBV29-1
TGCAGCGTTGAGGAGGGTATGAACACTGAAGCTTTCTTT
CSVEEGMNTEAFF
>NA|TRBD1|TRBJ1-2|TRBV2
TGTGCCAGCAGTCCCTCACCCGGACAGGGCCTCGGCTACACCTTC
CASSPSPGQGLGYTF
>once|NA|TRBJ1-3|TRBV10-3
TGTGCCATCAGGGCACAAGACTCTGGAAACACCATATATTTT
CAIRAQDSGNTIYF
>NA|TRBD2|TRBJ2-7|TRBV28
TGTGCCAGCAGGCCTCCGGCTTTTAGCGGGGGGGCCTACGAGCAGTACTTC
CASRPPAFSGGAYEQYF
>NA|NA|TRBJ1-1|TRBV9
TGTGCCAGCACCCCATCAGATATGGAGACTGAAGCTTTCTTT
CASTPSDMETEAFF
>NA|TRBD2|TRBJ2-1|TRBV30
TGTGCCTGGGGGGAAAGGGGGACTAGCGGGACCTGTGAGCAGTTCTTC
CAWGERGTSGTCEQFF
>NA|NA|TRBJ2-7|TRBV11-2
TGTGCCAGCAGCTCGATCCATAGCGGAAACTACTACGAGCAGTACTTC
CASSSIHSGNYYEQYF
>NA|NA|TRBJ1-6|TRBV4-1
TGCGCCAGCAGCCACGGGCAGGGAGGATCGAGCTCCTATAATTCACCCCTCCACTTT
CASSHGQGGSSSYNSPLHF
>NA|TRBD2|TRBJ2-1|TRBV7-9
TGTGCCAGCAGCTTAGTAGCGGGGACACCCAATGAGCAGTTCTTC
CASSLVAGTPNEQFF
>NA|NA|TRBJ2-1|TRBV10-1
TGCGCCAGCAGTGGGGCCGGGGGAGCCAATGAGCAGTTCTTC
CASSGAGGANEQFF
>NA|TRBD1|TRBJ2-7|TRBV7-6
TGTGCCAGCAGCTTAGCGGGACAGGGGGGGTCCTACGAGCAGTACTTC
CASSLAGQGGSYEQYF
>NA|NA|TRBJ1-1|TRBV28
TGTGCCAGCAGAGTCTTAAGTACCAAGCAAGCTTTCTTT
CASRVLSTKQAFF
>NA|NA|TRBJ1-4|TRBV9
TGTGCCAGCAGCGTGGGGGCGCTGGGTGAAAAACTGTTTTTT
CASSVGALGEKLFF
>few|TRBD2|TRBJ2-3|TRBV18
TGTGCCAGCCAAGGAGCGGGATCGGATACGCAGTATTTT
CASQGAGSDTQYF
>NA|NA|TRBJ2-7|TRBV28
TGTGCCAGCAGTTTGCAGGGAAGTACCTACGAGCAGTACTTC
CASSLQGSTYEQYF
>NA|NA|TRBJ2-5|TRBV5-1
TGCGCCAGCAGCGGGGGAGCGGGCTACCAAGAGACCCAGTACTTC
CASSGGAGYQETQYF
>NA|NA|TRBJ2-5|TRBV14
TGTGCCAGCAGTTCCCGCCAGCAAGAGACCCAGTACTTC
CASSSRQQETQYF
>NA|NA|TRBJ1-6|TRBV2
TGTGCCAGCAGACCAGGGTTAAATTCACCCCTCCACTTT
CASRPGLNSPLHF
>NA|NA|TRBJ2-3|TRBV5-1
TGCGCCAGCAGCTTCGACTTGCAGCGGGATACGCAGTATTTT
CASSFDLQRDTQYF
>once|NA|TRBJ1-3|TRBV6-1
TGTGCCAGCAGTGAAGGGGCGCCTGGAAACACCATATATTTT
CASSEGAPGNTIYF
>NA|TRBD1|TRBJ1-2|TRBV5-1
TGCGCCAGCAGCTTGGGGCACAGGGGATATAACTATGGCTACACCTTC
CASSLGHRGYNYGYTF
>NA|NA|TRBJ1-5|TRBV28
TGTGCCAGCAGTTTTAGGGGGATAAATCAGCCCCAGCATTTT
CASSFRGINQPQHF
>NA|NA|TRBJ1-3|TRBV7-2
TGTGCCAGCAGCCCTACCGGGGGGTACTCTGGAAACACCATATATTTT
CASSPTGGYSGNTIYF
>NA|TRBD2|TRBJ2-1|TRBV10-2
TGCGCCAGCAGACAAAGGACTAGCGGCTCCTACAATGAGCAGTTCTTC
CASRQRTSGSYNEQFF
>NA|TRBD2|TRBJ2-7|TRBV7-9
TGTGCCAGCAGCTTAAAGGACCGAGGGACTAGCGGGATTTACGAGCAGTACTTC
CASSLKDRGTSGIYEQYF
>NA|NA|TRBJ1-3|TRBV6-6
TGTGCCAGCCAGTTACCCGGAGCTGGAAACACCATATATTTT
CASQLPGAGNTIYF
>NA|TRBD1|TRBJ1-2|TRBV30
TGTGCCTGGAGCCGAGGGACAGGGGGCAGGGTCTATGGCTACACCTTC
CAWSRGTGGRVYGYTF
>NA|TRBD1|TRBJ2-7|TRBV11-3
TGTGCCAGCAGCCGCCGGACAGGCAATGCCTACGAGCAGTACTTC
CASSRRTGNAYEQYF
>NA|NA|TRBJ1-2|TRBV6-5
TGTGCCAGCAGGGTTCAGGGGTCGACTAACTATGGCTACACCTTC
CASRVQGSTNYGYTF
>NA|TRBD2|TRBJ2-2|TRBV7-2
TGTGCCAGCAGCCCGGGACTAGCGGAGGGGCAGCTGTTTTTT
CASSPGLAEGQLFF
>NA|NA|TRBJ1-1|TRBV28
TGTGCCAGCAGTCCCCCCCTCCCCAACACTGAAGCTTTCTTT
CASSPPLPNTEAFF
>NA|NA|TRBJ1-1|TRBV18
TGTGCCAGCTCACCTCGAAACCTGGAGGACACTGAAGCTTTCTTT
CASSPRNLEDTEAFF
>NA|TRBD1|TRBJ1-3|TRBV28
TGTGCCAGCAGTCCTACCGGGACAGGTCCGATTGGAAACACCATATATTTT
CASSPTGTGPIGNTIYF
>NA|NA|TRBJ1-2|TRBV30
TGTGCCTGGAGTGATGGAGGGACCTATGGCTACACCTTC
CAWSDGGTYGYTF
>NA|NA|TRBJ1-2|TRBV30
TGTGCCTGGAGTACGGAAGGGGTCATTAGTGGCTACACCTTC
CAWSTEGVISGYTF